Sequencing of this T cell receptor (beta chain) was carried out in a study of long-term antiretroviral therapy in people with HIV. Findings and caveats of the study: It was observed that HIV repertoires exhibited narrower CDR3 length ranges than controls. Pre-ART-expanded clones dominated the repertoire at all time points. Dating from about 2003 to 2018, the blood was possibly obtained under older ART regimens. ART preceded a rise in diversity that nonetheless stayed lower than in transplant donor controls.

A word on this clone: Its antigen remains unidentified.

An immunoSEQ assay, version v3.0, was performed at survey level. The repertoire was sequenced with immunoSEQ multiplex PCR; TCRdb's copy has only in-frame clones and lacks some. The sample holds roughly 34,000 clones, about 85% seen once. Germline V gene lookup returns CDR1 GTSNPN and CDR2 SVGIG (reference sequence). This CDR3 has 10 residues. Source: unsorted PBMCs, taken 1.9 years after starting antiretroviral therapy. The rearrangement links TRBV30 to TRBJ2-1; no clear D. The TCR was taken from a young man with HIV. The CDR3 loop reads CAGVTEEKFF. CDR3 in DNA: TGTGCAGGAGTGACCGAAGAGAAGTTCTTC.